By frequency in the sample, the clone carrying this T cell receptor (beta chain) is medium-sized. The data are from a study of early T cells in non-severe SARS-CoV-2 infection. Per the germline V gene, CDR1 is ENHRY and CDR2 is SYGVKD. This CDR3 contains 12 residues. V lost 8 bases and J 2 bases, leaving 8 bases between the germline ends. Via MiXCR, TCRdb re-called the 5' RACE reads, giving one row per CDR3 protein. Altogether tens of thousands of distinct CDR3 sequences are present, about 8% being singletons, with the ten largest covering around an eighth. The sequence was collected from an adult who was a healthcare worker with PCR-confirmed SARS-CoV-2 infection or an uninfected control (not recorded which). Sequencing was performed on whole blood, taken at baseline. The genes are TRBV10-3 and TRBJ2-3; TRBD2 might be the D (6 bases). The CDR3 nucleotides read TGTGCCATCCTAGCGCCCACAGATACGCAGTATTTT. Amino acids: CAILAPTDTQYF.